What follows are 10 T cell receptor beta chains derived from one specimen sequenced in a study of metastatic and nonmetastatic thyroid tumors. TCRdb re-called clones via MiXCR from the PCR reads. Of 55,000 or so clones in the sample, about 15% were seen once. No treatment of any kind had been given to any patient before thyroid surgery. The sample was blood. The receptors originated from a female donor with papillary thyroid cancer or a benign thyroid nodule (not recorded which). Some clones in this sample may be carry-over from other donors' samples.

By share, this clone counts as medium-sized. The chain carries TRBV6-1 and TRBJ1-5, with a weak D call TRBD1 (5 bases). From germline, CDR1 is MNHNS and CDR2 SASEGT. This CDR3 is built from 13 residues. V was cut by 1 base and J by 7 bases, with 8 bases left in between. As DNA, the CDR3 is TGTGCCAGCAGTGAAGGGCCAGGGCAGCCCCAGCATTTT. Residues: CASSEGPGQPQHF.

This clone showed up just a few times. J is TRBJ2-7 and V is TRBV19, with 9 bases matching TRBD2. CDR1 and CDR2 (germline): LNHDA, SQIVND (reference sequence). The CDR3 is made up of 14 amino acids. Trimming cost V 5 bases and J 0 bases; bases outside gene matches: 2. The DNA of the CDR3 is TGTGCCAGTAGTGCGGGAGGGAGCTCCTACGAGCAGTACTTC. Protein: CASSAGGSSYEQYF.

This clone was seen ten or more times. The same CDR3 also results from other DNA sequences found in this sample. The V call is TRBV20-1, the J call TRBJ2-1, with 12 bases identical to TRBD2. The CDR3 covers 16 residues. Germline CDR1 is DFQATT and CDR2 is SNEGSKA (reference sequence). V was pared by 3 bases and J by 0 bases, with 3 bases of the junction left unmatched. The CDR3 spells CSASTSGRSSYNEQFF. CDR3 in DNA: TGCAGTGCTAGTACTAGCGGGAGGAGCTCCTACAATGAGCAGTTCTTC.

The rearrangement joins TRBV7-9 to TRBJ2-5, with a possible D match to TRBD2 (5 bases). V was trimmed by 5 bases and J by 5 bases, leaving 18 bases between them. CDR3 length: 15 residues. Germline values: CDR1 SEHNR, CDR2 FQNEAQ (reference sequence). In DNA, the CDR3 is TGTGCCAGCAGCCCCCTAGCTCGAGTTGCTGAGACCCAGTACTTC. As protein: CASSPLARVAETQYF. Using reference TRBV7-9 and TRBJ2-5 for the parts outside the CDR3, the full variable domain is DTGVSQNPRHKITKRGQNVTFRCDPISEHNRLYWYRQTLGQGPEFLTYFQNEAQLEKSRLLSDRFSAERPKGSFSTLEIQRTEQGDSAMYLCASSPLARVAETQYFGPGTRLLVL.

Many counts were recorded for this clone. The V call is TRBV18, the J call TRBJ1-6; D might be TRBD1 (5 bases). Trimming took 0 bases from V and 5 from J, leaving 8 bases between them. CDR3 size: 15 residues. The V gene's germline CDR1 is KGHSH and CDR2 LQKENI. CDR3 in amino acids: CASSPPGVNNSPLHF. The CDR3 bases are TGTGCCAGCTCACCACCGGGGGTTAATAATTCACCCCTCCACTTT.

CDR3 sequence reads: CASSFARGTPRGTGELFF. CDR3 in DNA: TGTGCCAGCAGTTTTGCCAGGGGGACACCTCGTGGCACCGGGGAGCTGTTTTTT. This chain uses TRBV27 with TRBJ2-2, with 7 bases matching TRBD1. Germline V gene lookup returns CDR1 MNHEY and CDR2 SMNVEV (reference sequence). CDR3 size: 18 residues. Germline trimming cut 3 bases from V and 4 bases from J; bases unmatched to any gene: 14.

Concerning this clone: A much larger clone lies one base from this, so it may be a read error. This chain links TRBV20-1 with TRBJ2-5; perhaps D is TRBD1 or TRBD2 (5 bases each). The CDR3 runs 13 residues. The germline CDR1 and CDR2 sequences are DFQATT and SNEGSKA (reference sequence). The CDR3 protein is CSPRGTFQETQYF. In DNA form, the CDR3 reads TGCAGTCCTAGAGGGACGTTCCAAGAGACCCAGTACTTC.

The V gene is TRBV19, the J gene TRBJ2-4; D ambiguous. The CDR3 runs 16 residues. With 1 base removed from V and 1 base from J, the gap between germline ends came to 11 bases. Germline loops: CDR1 LNHDA, CDR2 SQIVND (reference sequence). CDR3 sequence: CASSIVVGVAKNIQYF. CDR3 bases: TGTGCCAGTAGTATAGTCGTCGGTGTGGCCAAAAACATTCAGTACTTC.

Many counts were recorded for this clone. This sequence may be a read error, since a much larger clone differs from it by one base. CDR3 nucleotides: TGTGCCAGCAGTGAAGGCACTCTCTATGGCTACACCTTC. Translated, it gives CASSEGTLYGYTF. This chain links TRBV2 with TRBJ1-2, with no clear D. The CDR3 is made up of 13 amino acids. The ends were cut back, 1 base at V and 4 bases at J, with 7 bases in the middle. Germline V gene lookup returns CDR1 SNHLY and CDR2 FYNNEI.

This clone was seen a few times. The rearrangement uses TRBV6-1 and TRBJ2-7, with 7 bases lining up with TRBD1. The CDR3 runs to 16 residues. Germline V lookup: CDR1 MNHNS, CDR2 SASEGT. V was clipped by 7 bases and J by 3 bases; unmatched bases: 15. CDR3: CASTRDRGTYDYEQYF. The CDR3 DNA sequence: TGTGCCAGCACCCGGGACAGAGGGACCTACGACTACGAGCAGTACTTC.